The 8 T cell receptor beta chains below come from one sample, sequenced in a study of identical twins. One entry per CDR3 protein results from TCRdb running MiXCR on the 5' RACE reads. Of roughly 1.6 million distinct CDR3 sequences in the sample, around 29% were seen once. Sequenced input: cord blood. The receptors shown here come from a newborn girl in good health.

This clonotype has a handful of counts. The chain has TRBV6-6 and TRBJ1-1; 7 bases line up with TRBD1. The germline V gene encodes CDR1 MNHNY and CDR2 SVGAGI (reference sequence). The CDR3 runs to 17 residues. Trimming at V came to 2 bases and at J to 0 bases, leaving 9 bases not matched to a gene. CDR3 residues: CASSYPPRDSVNTEAFF. CDR3 DNA sequence: TGTGCCAGCAGTTACCCTCCCCGGGACAGCGTGAACACTGAAGCTTTCTTT.

This rearrangement joins TRBV12-3 or TRBV12-4 to TRBJ2-5; 14 bases agree with TRBD2. The CDR3 length is 16 residues. Unmatched junction bases numbered 14, after V lost 6 bases and J lost 11 bases. The CDR3 DNA is TGTGCCAGCAGCCCGGGACTAGCGGGAGTGGGCAATGAGCAGTACTTC. As protein: CASSPGLAGVGNEQYF.

This clonotype has more than one count but fewer than ten. The genes are TRBV11-2 and TRBJ2-3; 10 bases map to TRBD2. Germline V CDR1 and CDR2: SGHAT, FQNNGV. This CDR3 has 18 amino acids. The V gene end was trimmed by 5 bases and the J gene end by 5 bases; junction bases not matched to a gene: 16. The chain's CDR3 is CASSRPHPGLAKGDTQYF. CDR3 bases: TGTGCCAGCAGCCGACCCCATCCGGGACTAGCGAAGGGAGATACGCAGTATTTT.

This clonotype was seen only a few times. This rearrangement joins TRBV9 to TRBJ2-4; D unclear. V was pared by 4 bases and J by 5 bases, with 16 bases between. The CDR3 runs 15 residues. The V gene's germline CDR1 is SGDLS and CDR2 YYNGEE. CDR3 residues: CASSLRSEFQNIQYF. The CDR3 DNA reads as TGTGCCAGCAGCTTAAGATCGGAGTTTCAAAACATTCAGTACTTC.

The chain links TRBV12-3 or TRBV12-4 to TRBJ1-1, with D maybe TRBD1 (6 bases). The CDR3 has 14 residues. Trimming took 4 bases from V and 4 from J, leaving 13 bases between them. The chain's CDR3 is CASSSRGGSTEAFF. The CDR3 DNA is TGTGCCAGCAGTTCCAGAGGGGGAAGCACTGAAGCTTTCTTT.

The chain couples TRBV20-1 to TRBJ2-4; 10 nucleotides align to TRBD2. Germline CDR1 and CDR2: DFQATT and SNEGSKA (reference sequence). V was pared by 5 bases and J by 13 bases, with 14 bases of the junction left unmatched. The CDR3 spans 14 residues. CDR3 loop: CSAQSGGADNEQYF. DNA of the CDR3: TGCAGTGCTCAAAGCGGGGGGGCTGACAATGAGCAGTACTTC.

In this sample, this clonotype turned up a few times. This chain uses TRBV5-1 with TRBJ2-7; a possible D gene is TRBD2 (5 bases). Trimming removed 0 bases at V and 10 bases at J, with 17 bases between. This CDR3 region has 14 residues. CDR1 is SGHRS, CDR2 YFSETQ, per germline. CDR3 protein: CASSLDPVLEAQYF. The CDR3 DNA follows: TGCGCCAGCAGCTTGGATCCGGTACTAGAGGCCCAGTACTTC.

V usage is TRBV5-1 and J usage is TRBJ1-2; a possible D gene is TRBD1 (5 bases). The CDR3 contains 12 residues. Germline CDR1 is SGHRS and CDR2 is YFSETQ. Trimming cost V 7 bases and J 4 bases, with 11 bases left between them. In DNA, the CDR3 is TGCGCCAGCGGGGCTTGGGCCTATGGCTACACCTTC. Protein: CASGAWAYGYTF.